This record concerns one TCR beta chain sequence. The sample originates from a study of blood T cell repertoires in COVID-19. Study details: Acute and convalescent COVID-19 specimens originated in the United States, Italy and Spain. PBMCs, B-cell-depleted T cells, or T cells provided the cDNA or gDNA that made up the material.

The method was immunoSEQ multiplex PCR; TCRdb's version includes in-frame clones alone and lacks a portion of them. The sample consists of some 200,000 clones, 84% of them appearing once. This CDR3 contains 14 residues. Germline CDR1 SGHTA, CDR2 FQGNSA. V lost 8 bases, J lost 2 bases, and 16 bases lay in between. The chain uses TRBV7-2 and TRBJ2-7, with a weak D call TRBD2 (6 bases). Sequenced: peripheral blood. The TCR comes from a man in his fifties with active or convalescent COVID-19. The CDR3 nucleotides are TGTGCCAGCTCACGCGGGGCTAGCCCCTACGAGCAGTACTTC. Encoded protein: CASSRGASPYEQYF.